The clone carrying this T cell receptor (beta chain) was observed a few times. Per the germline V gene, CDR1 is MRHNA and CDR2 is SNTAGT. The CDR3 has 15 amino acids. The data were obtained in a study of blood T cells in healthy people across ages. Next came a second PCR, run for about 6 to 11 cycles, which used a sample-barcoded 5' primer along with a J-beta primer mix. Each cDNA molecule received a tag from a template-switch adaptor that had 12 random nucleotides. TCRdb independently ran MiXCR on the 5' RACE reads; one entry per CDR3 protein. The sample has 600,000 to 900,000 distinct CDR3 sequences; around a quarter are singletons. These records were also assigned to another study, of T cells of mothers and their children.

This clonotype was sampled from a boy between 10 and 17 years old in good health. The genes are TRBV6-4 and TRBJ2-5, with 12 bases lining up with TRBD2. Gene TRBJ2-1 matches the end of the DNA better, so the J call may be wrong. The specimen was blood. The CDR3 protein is CASGATSGGIGEQFF. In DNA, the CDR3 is TGTGCCAGCGGAGCAACTAGCGGGGGGATTGGTGAGCAGTTCTTC.